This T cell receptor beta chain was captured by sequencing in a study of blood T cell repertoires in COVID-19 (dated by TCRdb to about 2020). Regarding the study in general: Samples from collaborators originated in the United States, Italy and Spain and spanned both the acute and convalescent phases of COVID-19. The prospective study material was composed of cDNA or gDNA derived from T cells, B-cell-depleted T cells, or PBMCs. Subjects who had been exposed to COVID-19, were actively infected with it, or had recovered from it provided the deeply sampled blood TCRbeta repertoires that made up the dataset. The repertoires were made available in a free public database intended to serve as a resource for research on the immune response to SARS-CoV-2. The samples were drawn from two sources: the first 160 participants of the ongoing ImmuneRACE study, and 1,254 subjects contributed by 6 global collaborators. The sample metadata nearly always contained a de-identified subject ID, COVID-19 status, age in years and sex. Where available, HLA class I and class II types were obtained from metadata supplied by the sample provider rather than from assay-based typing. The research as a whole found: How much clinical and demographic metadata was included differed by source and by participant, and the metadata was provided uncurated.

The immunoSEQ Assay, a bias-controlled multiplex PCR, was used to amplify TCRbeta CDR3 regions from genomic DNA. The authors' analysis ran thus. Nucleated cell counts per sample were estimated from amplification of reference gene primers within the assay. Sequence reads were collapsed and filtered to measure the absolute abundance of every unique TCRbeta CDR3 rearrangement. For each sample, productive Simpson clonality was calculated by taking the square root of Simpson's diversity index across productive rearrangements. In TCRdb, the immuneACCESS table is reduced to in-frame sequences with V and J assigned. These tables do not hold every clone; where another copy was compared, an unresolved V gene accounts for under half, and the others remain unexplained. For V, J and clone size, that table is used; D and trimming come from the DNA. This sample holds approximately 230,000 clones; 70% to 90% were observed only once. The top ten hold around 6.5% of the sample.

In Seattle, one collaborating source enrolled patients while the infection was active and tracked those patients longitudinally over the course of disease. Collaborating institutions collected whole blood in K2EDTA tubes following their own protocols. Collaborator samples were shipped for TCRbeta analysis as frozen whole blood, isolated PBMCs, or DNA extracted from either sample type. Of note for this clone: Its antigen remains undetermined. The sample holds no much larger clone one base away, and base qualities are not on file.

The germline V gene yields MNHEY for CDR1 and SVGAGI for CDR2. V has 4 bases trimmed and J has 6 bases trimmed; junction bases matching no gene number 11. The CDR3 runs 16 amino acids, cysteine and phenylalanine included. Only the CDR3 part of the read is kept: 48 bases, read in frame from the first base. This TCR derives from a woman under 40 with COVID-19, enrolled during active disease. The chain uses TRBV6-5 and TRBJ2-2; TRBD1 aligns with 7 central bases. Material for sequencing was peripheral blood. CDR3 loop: CASSSTGVHWAGELFF. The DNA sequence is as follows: TGTGCCAGCAGTTCAACAGGGGTCCATTGGGCCGGGGAGCTGTTTTTT.